The 8 T cell receptor beta chains in this list originate from one sample, sequenced in a study of blood T cell repertoires in COVID-19. TCRdb's table, derived via immunoSEQ multiplex PCR, lists solely in-frame clones and lacks some. The data contain 85,000 to 130,000 clones, approximately 84% of them seen just once; the ten biggest clones take up 13% to 15%. Sample: peripheral blood. The receptors were gathered from a woman aged 60-75 years with acute or convalescent COVID-19.

The V and J genes are TRBV18 and TRBJ2-1; TRBD2 matches 10 bases. The CDR3 extends over 16 amino acids. The germline gives CDR1 KGHSH, CDR2 LQKENI. V was pared by 3 bases and J by 4 bases, with 6 bases of the junction left unmatched. CDR3 region: CASSPLAGASYNEQFF. The CDR3 nucleotides are TGTGCCAGCTCACCGCTAGCGGGAGCGTCGTACAATGAGCAGTTCTTC.

This chain uses TRBV3-1 (or the pseudogene TRBV3-2) with TRBJ2-2, with 7 bases that match TRBD1. The V segment lost 4 bases and the J segment 4 bases; nucleotides outside the gene matches: 9. Germline loops: CDR1 LGHDT, CDR2 YNNKEL (reference sequence). CDR3 size: 16 residues. The CDR3 sequence is CASSRLTGVGTGELFF. For the CDR3, the DNA is TGTGCCAGCAGCCGCCTAACAGGGGTTGGCACCGGGGAGCTGTTTTTT.

The chain combines TRBV3-1 (or the pseudogene TRBV3-2) with TRBJ2-1; D ambiguous. The CDR3 has 15 amino acids. The germline gives CDR1 LGHDT, CDR2 YNNKEL (reference sequence). V was shortened by 3 bases and J by 0 bases, with 9 bases between the two germline ends. The CDR3, as DNA: TGTGCCAGCAGCCACGACTTCCTCTCCTACAATGAGCAGTTCTTC. This gives the protein CASSHDFLSYNEQFF.

This clone has a single count. V is TRBV11-2 and J is TRBJ2-5, with 8 positions matching TRBD2. The germline gives CDR1 SGHAT, CDR2 FQNNGV. V trimming: 4 bases; J trimming: 2 bases; junction bases outside the gene matches: 6. CDR3 length equals 15 residues. The CDR3 sequence: CASSYRGGGQETQYF. The CDR3 DNA sequence: TGTGCCAGCAGCTACCGGGGGGGAGGTCAAGAGACCCAGTACTTC.

V gene TRBV3-1 (or the pseudogene TRBV3-2) combines with J gene TRBJ1-3; D may be TRBD1 (6 bases). V was shortened by 0 bases and J by 2 bases, with 14 bases between the two germline ends. There are 17 residues in the CDR3. CDR1 is LGHDT and CDR2 is YNNKEL in the germline V gene (reference sequence). Written as DNA, the CDR3 is TGTGCCAGCAGCCAAGATATTTCGGCAGGGGCTGGAAACACCATATATTTT. Translated: CASSQDISAGAGNTIYF.

CDR3 region: CAWVEETGFTEAFF. The CDR3 DNA is TGTGCCTGGGTCGAGGAGACAGGGTTCACTGAAGCTTTCTTT. The gene calls are TRBV30 and TRBJ1-1; 7 nucleotides align to TRBD1. CDR1 and CDR2 from the germline V gene are GTSNPN and SVGIG (reference sequence). The V gene end was trimmed by 5 bases and the J gene end by 4 bases; junction bases not matched to a gene: 10. The CDR3 contains 14 residues.

The chain combines TRBV11-3 with TRBJ2-2; D possibly corresponds to TRBD2 (6 bases). The V gene's germline CDR1 is SGHNT and CDR2 YENEEA. Trimming took off 5 bases at V and 5 bases at J, with 21 bases between the two ends. CDR3 length: 17 amino acids. The CDR3 region is CASSLTKGRMPTGELFF. DNA of the CDR3: TGTGCCAGCAGCCTAACTAAGGGGAGGATGCCTACCGGGGAGCTGTTTTTT.

The chain recombines TRBV28 with TRBJ1-2; 11 positions agree with TRBD1. V lost 4 bases, J lost 6 bases, and 7 bases stayed unmatched. This CDR3 comprises 15 residues. CDR1 is MDHEN and CDR2 is SYDVKM in the germline V gene. For the CDR3, the DNA is TGTGCCAGCAGTTCACCGGGACAGGGGGAGGATGGCTACACCTTC. This sequence encodes CASSSPGQGEDGYTF.